This record covers a single TCR beta chain. What it binds is not known. The V gene end was trimmed by 7 bases and the J gene end by 5 bases; junction bases not matched to a gene: 6. Germline assignment: CDR1 SNHLY and CDR2 FYNNEI. The CDR3 is 14 residues long. This sample is part of a study of tumor-infiltrating lymphocytes in localized non-small cell lung cancer. On the study more broadly: Some samples were collected after neoadjuvant chemotherapy; smokers, never-smokers and several histologies were included. Study-level findings and limits: Compared with uninvolved lung, tumors showed higher T cell infiltration by TCRbeta sequencing. Not all patients were TCR sequenced, owing to tissue quantity.

TCRdb's copy holds only in-frame clones and misses some; the assay was immunoSEQ multiplex PCR. The repertoire holds roughly 30,000 clones, with roughly 85% as singletons. The clonotype was recovered from a human donor with non-small cell lung cancer. What was sequenced was lung tumor tissue. The chain carries TRBV2 and TRBJ2-2; the match to TRBD1 covers 8 bases. CDR3 region: CASMTGAGTGELFF. The DNA of the CDR3 is TGTGCCAGCATGACAGGGGCAGGTACCGGGGAGCTGTTTTTT.